This entry describes one TCR beta chain. This entry is derived from a study of blood T cell repertoires in COVID-19. About the research overall: Whether acute or convalescent, the COVID-19 samples came from the United States, Italy and Spain. Sources were T cells, B-cell-depleted T cells, or PBMCs; the material itself was cDNA or gDNA.

V was clipped by 4 bases and J by 2 bases, with 12 bases between them. The CDR3 covers 16 residues. The V gene's germline CDR1 is MNHEY and CDR2 SMNVEV (reference sequence). In the original analysis: Using reference gene primer amplification, nucleated cell counts were estimated. Method: immunoSEQ multiplex PCR; TCRdb's copy keeps in-frame clones and lacks some. V and J calls and clone size are those listed in that table; D and trimming were worked out from the DNA. The table lists some 130,000 clones, around 76% of them singletons. The sequence was obtained from a human donor in a cohort sampled during active COVID-19. Material for sequencing was peripheral blood. The chain is built from TRBV27 and TRBJ1-6, with D unresolved. CDR3: CASSSRVGAYNSPLHF. Written as DNA, the CDR3 is TGTGCCAGCAGTTCCCGGGTCGGGGCCTATAATTCACCCCTCCACTTT.